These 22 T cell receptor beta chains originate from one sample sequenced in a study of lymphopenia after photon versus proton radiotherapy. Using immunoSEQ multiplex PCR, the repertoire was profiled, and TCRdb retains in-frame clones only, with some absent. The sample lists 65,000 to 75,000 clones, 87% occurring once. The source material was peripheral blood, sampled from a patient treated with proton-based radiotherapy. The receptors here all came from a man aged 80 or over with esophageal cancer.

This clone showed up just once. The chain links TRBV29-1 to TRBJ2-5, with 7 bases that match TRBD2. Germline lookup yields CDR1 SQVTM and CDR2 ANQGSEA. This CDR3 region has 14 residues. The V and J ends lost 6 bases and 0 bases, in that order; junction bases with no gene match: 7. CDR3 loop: CSVPLGGYQETQYF. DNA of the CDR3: TGCAGCGTCCCCCTCGGGGGGTACCAAGAGACCCAGTACTTC.

In DNA, the CDR3 is TGTGCCAGCTCACCACCGAGGGGCTTTATGCAAGAGACCCAGTACTTC. This translates into CASSPPRGFMQETQYF. This sequence joins TRBV18 and TRBJ2-5, with D perhaps TRBD1 or TRBD2 (5 bases each). The CDR3 runs to 16 residues. Per the germline V gene, CDR1 is KGHSH and CDR2 is LQKENI. With 0 bases removed from V and 2 bases from J, the gap between germline ends came to 13 bases.

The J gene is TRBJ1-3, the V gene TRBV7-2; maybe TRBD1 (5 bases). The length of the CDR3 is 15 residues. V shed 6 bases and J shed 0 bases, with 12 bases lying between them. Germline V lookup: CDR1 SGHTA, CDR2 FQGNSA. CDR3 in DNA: TGTGCCAGCAGTCATTCAGGGAACTCTGGAAACACCATATATTTT. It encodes CASSHSGNSGNTIYF.

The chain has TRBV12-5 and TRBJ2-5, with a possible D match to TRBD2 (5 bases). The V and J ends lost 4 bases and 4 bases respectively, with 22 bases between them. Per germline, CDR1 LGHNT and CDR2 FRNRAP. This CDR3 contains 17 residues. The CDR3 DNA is TGTGCTAGTGGTTCCACCCTCGGAGGCAGTTTAATAGAGACCCAGTACTTC. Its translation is CASGSTLGGSLIETQYF.

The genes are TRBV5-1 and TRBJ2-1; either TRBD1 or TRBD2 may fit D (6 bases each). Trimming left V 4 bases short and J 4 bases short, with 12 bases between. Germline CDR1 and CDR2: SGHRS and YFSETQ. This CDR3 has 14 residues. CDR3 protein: CASSPGAKYNEQFF. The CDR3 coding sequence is TGCGCCAGCAGCCCGGGGGCGAAGTACAATGAGCAGTTCTTC.

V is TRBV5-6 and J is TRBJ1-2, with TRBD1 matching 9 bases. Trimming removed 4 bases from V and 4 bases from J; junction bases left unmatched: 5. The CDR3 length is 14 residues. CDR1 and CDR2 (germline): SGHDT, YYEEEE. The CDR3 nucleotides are TGTGCCAGCAGCCCGGGACAGGGTAGCTATGGCTACACCTTC. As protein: CASSPGQGSYGYTF.

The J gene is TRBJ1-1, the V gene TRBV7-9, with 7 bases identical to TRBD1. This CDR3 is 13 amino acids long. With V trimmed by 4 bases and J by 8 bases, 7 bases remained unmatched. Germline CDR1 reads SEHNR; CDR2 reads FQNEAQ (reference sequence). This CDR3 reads CASSSRLRGEAFF. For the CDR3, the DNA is TGTGCCAGCAGCTCACGACTCAGGGGGGAAGCTTTCTTT.

CDR3 nucleotide sequence: TGCGCCAGCAGCCAAGTATATAGGTTAGGGGCCAACGTCCTGACTTTC. Protein sequence: CASSQVYRLGANVLTF. The chain uses TRBV4-1 and TRBJ2-6; D is undetermined. The CDR3 length is 16 residues. The germline gives CDR1 MGHRA, CDR2 YSYEKL. V shed 1 base and J shed 4 bases, with 11 bases lying between them.

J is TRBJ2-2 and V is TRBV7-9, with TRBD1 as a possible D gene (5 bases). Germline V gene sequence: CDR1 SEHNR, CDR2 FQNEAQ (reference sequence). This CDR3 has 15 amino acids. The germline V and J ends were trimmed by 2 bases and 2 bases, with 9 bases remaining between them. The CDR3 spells CASSLYDSNTGELFF. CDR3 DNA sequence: TGTGCCAGCAGCTTATACGACAGTAACACCGGGGAGCTGTTTTTT. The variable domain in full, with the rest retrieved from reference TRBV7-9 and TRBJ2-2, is DTGVSQNPRHKITKRGQNVTFRCDPISEHNRLYWYRQTLGQGPEFLTYFQNEAQLEKSRLLSDRFSAERPKGSFSTLEIQRTEQGDSAMYLCASSLYDSNTGELFFGEGSRLTVL.

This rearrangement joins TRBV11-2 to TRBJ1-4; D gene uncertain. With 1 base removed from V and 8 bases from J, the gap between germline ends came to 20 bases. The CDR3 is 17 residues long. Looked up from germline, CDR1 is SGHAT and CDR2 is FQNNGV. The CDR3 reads CASSLGAASNWEEKLFF. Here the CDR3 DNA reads TGTGCCAGCAGCTTAGGGGCCGCCTCGAACTGGGAGGAAAAACTGTTTTTT.

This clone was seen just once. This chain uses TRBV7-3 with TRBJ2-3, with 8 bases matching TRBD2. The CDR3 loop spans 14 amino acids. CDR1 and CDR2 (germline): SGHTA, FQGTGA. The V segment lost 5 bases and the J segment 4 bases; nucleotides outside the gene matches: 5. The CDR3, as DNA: TGTGCCAGCAGCCGAGGACTAGCTTCAGATACGCAGTATTTT. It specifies CASSRGLASDTQYF.

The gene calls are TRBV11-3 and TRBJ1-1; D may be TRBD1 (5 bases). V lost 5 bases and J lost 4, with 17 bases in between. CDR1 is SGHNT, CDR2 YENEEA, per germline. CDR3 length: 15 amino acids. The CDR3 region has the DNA TGTGCCAGCAGCCCTCCCGCTCGGGGGAGCACTGAAGCTTTCTTT. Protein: CASSPPARGSTEAFF. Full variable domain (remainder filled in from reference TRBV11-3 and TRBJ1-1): EAGVVQSPRYKIIEKKQPVAFWCNPISGHNTLYWYLQNLGQGPELLIRYENEEAVDDSQLPKDRFSAERLKGVDSTLKIQPAELGDSAVYLCASSPPARGSTEAFFGQGTRLTVV.

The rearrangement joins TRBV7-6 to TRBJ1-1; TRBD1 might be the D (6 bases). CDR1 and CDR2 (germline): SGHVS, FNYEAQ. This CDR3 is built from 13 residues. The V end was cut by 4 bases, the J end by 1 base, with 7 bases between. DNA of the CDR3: TGTGCCAGCAGCTCACAGGGGAACACTGAAGCTTTCTTT. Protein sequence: CASSSQGNTEAFF.

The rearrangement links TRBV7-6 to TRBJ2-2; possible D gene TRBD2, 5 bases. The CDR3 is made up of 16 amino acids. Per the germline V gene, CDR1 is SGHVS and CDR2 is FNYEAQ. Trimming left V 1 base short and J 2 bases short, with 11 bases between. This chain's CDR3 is CASSLVSGYNTGELFF. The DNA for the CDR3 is TGTGCCAGCAGCTTAGTTTCGGGGTACAACACCGGGGAGCTGTTTTTT.

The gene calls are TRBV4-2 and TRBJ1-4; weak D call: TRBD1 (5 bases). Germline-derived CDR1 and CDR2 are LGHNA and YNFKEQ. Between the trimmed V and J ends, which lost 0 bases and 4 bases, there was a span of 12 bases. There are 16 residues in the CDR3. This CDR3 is CASSQDRAGGNEKLFF. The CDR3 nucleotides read TGTGCCAGCAGCCAAGATCGGGCGGGGGGTAATGAAAAACTGTTTTTT.

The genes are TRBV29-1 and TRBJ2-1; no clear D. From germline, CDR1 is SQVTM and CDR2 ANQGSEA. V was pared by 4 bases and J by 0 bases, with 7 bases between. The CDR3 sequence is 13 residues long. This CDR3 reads CSVVAVSYNEQFF. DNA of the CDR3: TGCAGCGTTGTGGCGGTCTCCTACAATGAGCAGTTCTTC.

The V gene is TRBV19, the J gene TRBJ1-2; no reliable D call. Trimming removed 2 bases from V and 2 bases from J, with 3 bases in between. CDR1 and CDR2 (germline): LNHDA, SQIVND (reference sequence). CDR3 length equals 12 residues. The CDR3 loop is CASSIINYGYTF. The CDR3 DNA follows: TGTGCCAGTAGTATAATCAACTATGGCTACACCTTC.

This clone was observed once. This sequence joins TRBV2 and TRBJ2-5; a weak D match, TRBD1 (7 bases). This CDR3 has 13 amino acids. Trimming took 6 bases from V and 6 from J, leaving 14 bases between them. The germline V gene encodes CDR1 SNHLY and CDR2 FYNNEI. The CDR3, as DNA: TGTGCCAGCAGAGCCGCAGGGGGGAAGACCCAGTACTTC. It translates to CASRAAGGKTQYF.

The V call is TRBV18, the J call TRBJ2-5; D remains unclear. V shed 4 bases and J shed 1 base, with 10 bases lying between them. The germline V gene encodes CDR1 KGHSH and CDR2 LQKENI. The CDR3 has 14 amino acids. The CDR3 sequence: CASSLDTGQETQYF. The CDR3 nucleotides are TGTGCCAGCTCACTTGATACTGGCCAAGAGACCCAGTACTTC.

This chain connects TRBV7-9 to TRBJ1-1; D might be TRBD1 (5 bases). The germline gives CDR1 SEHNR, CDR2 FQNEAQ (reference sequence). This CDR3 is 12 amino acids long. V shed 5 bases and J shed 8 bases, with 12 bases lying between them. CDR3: CASSPRGGEAFF. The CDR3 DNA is TGTGCCAGCAGCCCTCGGGGCGGAGAAGCTTTCTTT.

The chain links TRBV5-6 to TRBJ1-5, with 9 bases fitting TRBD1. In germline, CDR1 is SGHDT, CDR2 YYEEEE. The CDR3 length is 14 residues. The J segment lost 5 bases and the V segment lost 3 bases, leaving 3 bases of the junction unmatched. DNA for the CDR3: TGTGCCAGCAGCTCGACAGGGGGGGATCAGCCCCAGCATTTT. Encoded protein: CASSSTGGDQPQHF.

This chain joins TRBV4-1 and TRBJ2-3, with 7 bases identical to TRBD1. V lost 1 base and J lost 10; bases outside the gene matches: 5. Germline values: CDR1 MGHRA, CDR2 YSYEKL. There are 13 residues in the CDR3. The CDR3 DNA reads TGCGCCAGCAGCCAAGTTCCGGACAGGTCGCAGTATTTT. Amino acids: CASSQVPDRSQYF.